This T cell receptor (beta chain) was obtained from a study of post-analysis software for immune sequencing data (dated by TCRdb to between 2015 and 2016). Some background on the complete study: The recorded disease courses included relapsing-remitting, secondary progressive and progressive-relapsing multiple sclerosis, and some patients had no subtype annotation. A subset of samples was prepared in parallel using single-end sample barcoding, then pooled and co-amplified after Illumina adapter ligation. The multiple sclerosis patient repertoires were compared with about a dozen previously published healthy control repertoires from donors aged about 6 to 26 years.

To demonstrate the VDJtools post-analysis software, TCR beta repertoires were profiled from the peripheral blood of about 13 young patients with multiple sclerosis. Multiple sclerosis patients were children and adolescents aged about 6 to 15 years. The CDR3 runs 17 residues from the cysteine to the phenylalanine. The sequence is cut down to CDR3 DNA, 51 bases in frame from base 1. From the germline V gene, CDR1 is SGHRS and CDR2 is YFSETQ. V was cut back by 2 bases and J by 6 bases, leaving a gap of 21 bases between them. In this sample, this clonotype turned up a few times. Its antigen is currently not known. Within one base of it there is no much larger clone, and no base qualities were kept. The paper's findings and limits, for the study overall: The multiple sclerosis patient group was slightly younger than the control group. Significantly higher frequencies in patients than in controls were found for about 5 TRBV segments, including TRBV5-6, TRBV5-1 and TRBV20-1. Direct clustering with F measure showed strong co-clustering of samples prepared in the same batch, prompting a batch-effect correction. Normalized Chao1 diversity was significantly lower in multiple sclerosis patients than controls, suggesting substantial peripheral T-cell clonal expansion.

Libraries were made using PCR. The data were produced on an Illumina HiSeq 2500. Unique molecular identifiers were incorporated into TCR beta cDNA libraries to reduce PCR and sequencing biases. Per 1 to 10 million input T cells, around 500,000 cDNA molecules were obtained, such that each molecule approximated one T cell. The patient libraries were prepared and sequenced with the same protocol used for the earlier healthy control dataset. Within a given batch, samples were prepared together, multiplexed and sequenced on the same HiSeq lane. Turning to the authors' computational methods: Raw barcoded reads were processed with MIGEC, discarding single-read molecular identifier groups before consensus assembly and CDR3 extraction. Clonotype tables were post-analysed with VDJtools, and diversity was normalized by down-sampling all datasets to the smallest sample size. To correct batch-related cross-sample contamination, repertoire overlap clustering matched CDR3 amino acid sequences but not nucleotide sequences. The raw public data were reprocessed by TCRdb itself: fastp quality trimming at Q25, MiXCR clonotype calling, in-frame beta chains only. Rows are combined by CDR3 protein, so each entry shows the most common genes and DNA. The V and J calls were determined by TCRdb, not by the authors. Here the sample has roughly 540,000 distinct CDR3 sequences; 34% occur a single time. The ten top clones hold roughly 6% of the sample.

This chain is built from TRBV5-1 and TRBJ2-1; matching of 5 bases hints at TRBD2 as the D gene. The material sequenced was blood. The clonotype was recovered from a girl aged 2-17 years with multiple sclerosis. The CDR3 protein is CASSLVPPGVGGNEQFF. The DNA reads TGCGCCAGCAGCTTAGTACCGCCCGGGGTAGGTGGCAATGAGCAGTTCTTC.